This T cell receptor (beta chain) emerged from a study of T cell repertoires in cytomegalovirus infection. The overall study: CMV infection plus the matching HLA type was flagged by public TCR beta signatures.

Comments on this clonotype: Antigen unknown.

A single record per CDR3 protein comes from TCRdb applying MiXCR to the reads. The table shows 450,000 to 600,000 distinct CDR3 sequences, with about two fifths occurring only once. Germline V gene sequence: CDR1 MNHEY, CDR2 SMNVEV (reference sequence). Trimming took 7 bases from V and 6 from J, leaving 22 bases between them. CDR3 length: 16 amino acids. This clonotype originated in a human donor in good health (CMV status not recorded). Some clones in this sample may be carry-over from other donors' samples. The source was cultured PBMCs, collected from culture after CMV antigen stimulation. This chain joins TRBV27 and TRBJ2-1, with a possible D match to TRBD2 (5 bases). The CDR3 spells CASTAVGYSRGNEQFF. The CDR3 DNA follows: TGTGCCAGCACTGCCGTCGGGTATAGTCGGGGCAATGAGCAGTTCTTC.